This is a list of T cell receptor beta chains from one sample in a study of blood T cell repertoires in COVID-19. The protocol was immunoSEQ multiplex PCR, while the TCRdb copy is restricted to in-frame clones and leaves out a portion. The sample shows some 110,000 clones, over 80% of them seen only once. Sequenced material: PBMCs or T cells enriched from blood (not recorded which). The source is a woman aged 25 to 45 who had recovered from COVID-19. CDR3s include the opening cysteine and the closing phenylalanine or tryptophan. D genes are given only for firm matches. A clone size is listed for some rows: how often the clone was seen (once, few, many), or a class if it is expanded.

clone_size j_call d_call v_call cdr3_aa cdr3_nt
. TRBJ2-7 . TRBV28 CASSLVWAPRDF TGTGCCAGCAGTTTAGTCTGGGCCCCCCGCGACTTC
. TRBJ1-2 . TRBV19 CASQGRGAPPNYGYTF TGTGCCAGTCAAGGGCGGGGGGCTCCACCTAACTATGGCTACACCTTC
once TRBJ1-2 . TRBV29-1 CSVEGGEGRIYGYTF TGCAGCGTTGAGGGAGGCGAAGGGCGGATCTATGGCTACACCTTC
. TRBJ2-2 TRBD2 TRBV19 CASTSPWIAGKGELFF TGTGCCAGTACTTCACCGTGGATAGCGGGAAAAGGGGAGCTGTTTTTT
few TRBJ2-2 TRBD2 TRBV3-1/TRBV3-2 CASSQGAGGPVELFF TGTGCCAGCAGCCAAGGAGCGGGGGGCCCGGTGGAGCTGTTTTTT
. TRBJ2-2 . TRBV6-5 CASSYSRGTGELFF TGTGCCAGCAGTTACTCCAGGGGCACCGGGGAGCTGTTTTTT
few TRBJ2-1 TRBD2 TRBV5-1 CASSLAGGKNEQFF TGCGCCAGCAGCTTGGCGGGGGGGAAGAATGAGCAGTTCTTC
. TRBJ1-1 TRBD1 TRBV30 CAWSLQGVRTEAFF TGTGCCTGGAGCCTACAGGGGGTAAGGACTGAAGCTTTCTTT
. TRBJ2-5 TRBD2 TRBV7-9 CASSLVAGVGPETQYF TGTGCCAGCAGCTTAGTTGCGGGAGTAGGCCCAGAGACCCAGTACTTC
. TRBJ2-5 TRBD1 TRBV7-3 CASSLTPGGKTQYF TGTGCCAGCAGCTTAACGCCAGGGGGAAAGACCCAGTACTTC
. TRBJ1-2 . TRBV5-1 CASSLAPGSGYGYTF TGCGCCAGCAGCTTGGCCCCAGGCTCCGGATATGGCTACACCTTC
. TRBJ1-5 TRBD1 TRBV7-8 CASSWGQDNQPQHF TGTGCCAGCAGCTGGGGACAGGATAATCAGCCCCAGCATTTT
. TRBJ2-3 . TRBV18 CASSLGSSGTDTQYF TGTGCCAGCTCACTCGGGAGTTCCGGCACAGATACGCAGTATTTT
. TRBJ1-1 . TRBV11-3 CASSLGRGGNTEAFF TGTGCCAGCAGCTTGGGGCGAGGGGGGAACACTGAAGCTTTCTTT
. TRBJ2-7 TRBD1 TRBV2 CASSAPGQGVSYEQYF TGTGCCAGCAGTGCCCCGGGACAGGGGGTCTCCTACGAGCAGTACTTC
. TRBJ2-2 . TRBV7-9 CASSLVATNTGELFF TGTGCCAGCAGCTTAGTTGCTACGAACACCGGGGAGCTGTTTTTT
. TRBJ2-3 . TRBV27 CASSLWRGHTDTQYF TGTGCCAGCAGTTTATGGAGGGGGCACACAGATACGCAGTATTTT
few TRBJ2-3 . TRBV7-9 CASSPKYADTQYF TGTGCCAGCAGCCCCAAGTATGCGGATACGCAGTATTTT
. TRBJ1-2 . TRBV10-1 CASRPGDGYTF TGCGCCAGCAGACCAGGGGATGGCTACACCTTC